The 20 T cell receptor beta chains given below trace back to one sample, sequenced in a study of identical twins. One entry per CDR3 protein, called by TCRdb with MiXCR from the 5' RACE reads. The profile shows 1.5 million or so distinct CDR3 sequences, roughly a third of them singletons. The sample consisted of cord blood. The receptors were sampled from a newborn girl in good health.

Many counts were recorded for this clonotype. This chain uses TRBV4-2 with TRBJ1-6; TRBD1 matches 10 bases. The CDR3 is made up of 14 amino acids. The germline CDR1 and CDR2 sequences are LGHNA and YNFKEQ. V lost 6 bases, J lost 8 bases, and 4 bases stayed unmatched. As DNA, the CDR3 is TGTGCCAGCAGAGCTGGGACAGGGGATTCACCCCTCCACTTT. Amino acids: CASRAGTGDSPLHF.

In its sample, this clonotype was seen many times. This chain joins TRBV7-2 and TRBJ1-4, with D possibly being TRBD1 (5 bases). V shed 3 bases and J shed 2 bases, with 16 bases lying between them. CDR1 is SGHTA, CDR2 FQGNSA, per germline. This CDR3 has 17 amino acids. The CDR3 region has the DNA TGTGCCAGCAGCTTGTCCTTTTTAGGGGCGACTAATGAAAAACTGTTTTTT. It is translated as CASSLSFLGATNEKLFF. Based on the CDR3 plus reference TRBV7-2 and TRBJ1-4, the full variable domain is GAGVSQSPSNKVTEKGKDVELRCDPISGHTALYWYRQSLGQGLEFLIYFQGNSAPDKSGLPSDRFSAERTGGSVSTLTIQRTQQEDSAVYLCASSLSFLGATNEKLFFGSGTQLSVL.

This clonotype has more than one count but fewer than ten. V and J are TRBV20-1 and TRBJ2-7, with D maybe TRBD2 (5 bases). The CDR3 runs to 15 residues. V dropped 3 bases and J dropped 3 bases, with 18 bases sitting between them. Germline values: CDR1 DFQATT, CDR2 SNEGSKA (reference sequence). CDR3 sequence: CSASPLTTRNYEQYF. The CDR3 DNA follows: TGCAGTGCTAGCCCCCTTACAACTAGAAACTACGAGCAGTACTTC.

This clonotype has more than one count but fewer than ten. V gene TRBV3-1 combines with J gene TRBJ1-2; the D is unclear. The CDR3 spans 14 residues. V was trimmed by 1 base and J by 7 bases, leaving 13 bases between them. CDR1 LGHDT and CDR2 YNNKEL come from the germline V gene (reference sequence). The CDR3 bases are TGTGCCAGCAGCCAAGGAATCGCCGTGGGTGGCTACACCTTC. As protein: CASSQGIAVGGYTF. The entire variable domain, with the rest obtained from reference TRBV3-1 and TRBJ1-2, is as follows: DTAVSQTPKYLVTQMGNDKSIKCEQNLGHDTMYWYKQDSKKFLKIMFSYNNKELIINETVPNRFSPKSPDKAHLNLHINSLELGDSAVYFCASSQGIAVGGYTFGSGTRLTVV.

The chain recombines TRBV28 with TRBJ2-1; D is unresolved. Between the trimmed V and J ends, which lost 5 bases and 15 bases, there was a span of 20 bases. The CDR3 sequence is 13 residues long. Germline V gene lookup returns CDR1 MDHEN and CDR2 SYDVKM. The DNA of the CDR3 is TGTGCCAGCAGTATCGACTCGAGCATGAGTCCGTTCTTC. It specifies CASSIDSSMSPFF.

In the case of this clonotype: The junction departs from germline at one end; a sequencing error may be responsible. The chain carries TRBV20-1 and TRBJ2-6, with D perhaps TRBD1 (5 bases). The germline CDR1 and CDR2 sequences are DFQATT and SNEGSKA (reference sequence). CDR3 length equals 15 residues. CDR3 nucleotide sequence: TGCAGTGCTAGAGATCTGCGCTCTGGGGCCAGCGTCCTGACTTTC. Amino acid sequence: CSARDLRSGASVLTF.

This clonotype has more than one count but fewer than ten. V gene TRBV5-1 combines with J gene TRBJ1-4; D is undetermined. This CDR3 spans 13 amino acids. Between the trimmed V and J ends, which lost 4 bases and 4 bases, there was a span of 8 bases. Germline CDR1 is SGHRS and CDR2 is YFSETQ. The CDR3 coding sequence is TGCGCCAGCAGCCAGGAAGTTAATGAAAAACTGTTTTTT. As protein: CASSQEVNEKLFF.

The rearrangement uses TRBV3-1 and TRBJ2-1, with D unresolved. From germline, CDR1 is LGHDT and CDR2 YNNKEL (reference sequence). The ends were cut back, 4 bases at V and 12 bases at J, with 19 bases in the middle. This CDR3 has 14 residues. CDR3 loop: CASSRSRELARQFF. The CDR3 region has the DNA TGTGCCAGCAGCCGCTCGCGCGAATTGGCGAGGCAGTTCTTC.

The chain has TRBV6-5 and TRBJ1-1; no clear D. The germline CDR1 and CDR2 sequences are MNHEY and SVGAGI. The CDR3 totals 15 residues. The V end lost 5 bases, the J end lost 0 bases, and 13 bases lay between the germline ends. CDR3 in amino acids: CASSRPRGMNTEAFF. In nucleotides, the CDR3 is TGTGCCAGCAGTCGCCCGCGCGGGATGAACACTGAAGCTTTCTTT.

V is TRBV11-2 and J is TRBJ2-5, with D possibly TRBD1 on 5 matching bases. CDR1 is SGHAT and CDR2 is FQNNGV in the germline V gene. V dropped 2 bases and J dropped 11 bases, with 18 bases sitting between them. CDR3 size: 14 residues. CDR3 loop: CASSLRQLHNEQYF. The CDR3 nucleotides read TGTGCCAGCAGCTTAAGACAGCTCCACAATGAGCAGTACTTC.

This rearrangement joins TRBV4-2 to TRBJ1-4, with 9 bases lining up with TRBD1. V dropped 3 bases and J dropped 8; count of bases not matched to a gene: 13. The CDR3 loop spans 17 amino acids. The germline CDR1 and CDR2 sequences are LGHNA and YNFKEQ. DNA for the CDR3: TGTGCCAGCAGCCACCCCCTTTGGGGACAGGGAAACGAAAAACTGTTTTTT. Protein product: CASSHPLWGQGNEKLFF.

The sample holds a few counts of this clonotype. The chain couples TRBV12-3 or TRBV12-4 to TRBJ2-3; 7 positions agree with TRBD1. Unmatched junction bases numbered 9, after V lost 3 bases and J lost 3 bases. There are 16 residues in the CDR3. The DNA of the CDR3 is TGTGCCAGCAGTTTTTCCAGGGGGTTGGGGACAGATACGCAGTATTTT. Its protein product is CASSFSRGLGTDTQYF.

The chain recombines TRBV28 with TRBJ2-1, with 7 positions matching TRBD2. The J call is doubtful: the DNA matches TRBJ2-7 better. Germline V gene data show CDR1 as MDHEN and CDR2 as SYDVKM. CDR3 length equals 15 residues. The CDR3 DNA sequence: TGTGCCAGCAAACGTCCTGGCGGGAGAGGCAATGAGCAGTACTTC. Protein product: CASKRPGGRGNEQYF.

The chain uses TRBV20-1 and TRBJ2-3, with a weak D call TRBD2 (6 bases). V was cut by 3 bases and J by 6 bases, with 13 bases left in between. Per the germline V gene, CDR1 is DFQATT and CDR2 is SNEGSKA (reference sequence). The CDR3 spans 13 residues. DNA of the CDR3: TGCAGTGCTAGGGAGGGACCCCGGGATACGCAGTATTTT. Its translation is CSAREGPRDTQYF.

The chain has TRBV28 and TRBJ1-2, with D uncertain. The CDR3 totals 14 residues. V was shortened by 2 bases and J by 1 base, with 8 bases between the two germline ends. CDR1 and CDR2 (germline): MDHEN, SYDVKM. The CDR3 region has the DNA TGTGCCAGCAGTTTAGGAACACATAACTATGGCTACACCTTC. Translating gives CASSLGTHNYGYTF.

The count of this clonotype is one. The rearrangement links TRBV20-1 to TRBJ2-1; TRBD2 aligns across 9 bases. This CDR3 is built from 15 residues. Per germline, CDR1 DFQATT and CDR2 SNEGSKA (reference sequence). The V segment lost 4 bases and the J segment 4 bases; nucleotides outside the gene matches: 8. The CDR3 reads CSATGTSLAYNEQFF. The CDR3 coding sequence is TGCAGTGCTACCGGGACTAGCCTTGCTTACAATGAGCAGTTCTTC.

Regarding this clonotype: The germline gene is not matched at one end of the junction; a read error may be the cause. The chain has TRBV7-9 and TRBJ1-4; D not resolved. The CDR3 is 15 residues long. Germline CDR1 and CDR2: SEHNR and FQNEAQ (reference sequence). The CDR3 coding sequence is TGTGCCAGCAGCCCTCGGGATCCAACTTATGAAAAACTGTTTTTT. Protein product: CASSPRDPTYEKLFF.

J is TRBJ1-6 and V is TRBV30; no clear D gene. Germline CDR1 is GTSNPN and CDR2 is SVGIG (reference sequence). Trimming removed 4 bases at V and 4 bases at J, with 29 bases between. The CDR3 has 20 residues. The CDR3 DNA follows: TGTGCCTGGACCTCCAAAAGCCCGTATCCTCGGACGAGTTATAATTCACCCCTCCACTTT. Its translation is CAWTSKSPYPRTSYNSPLHF.

V gene TRBV12-3 or TRBV12-4 combines with J gene TRBJ1-5, with D possibly being TRBD1 (5 bases). V gave up 6 bases and J gave up 4 bases, with 13 bases separating them. The CDR3 length is 14 residues. For the CDR3, the DNA is TGTGCCAGCAGGGGTGGGGCGGTTAATCAGCCCCAGCATTTT. Encoded protein: CASRGGAVNQPQHF.

This clonotype showed up many times. The chain joins TRBV4-2 to TRBJ2-5; D possibly corresponds to TRBD2 (6 bases). The germline gives CDR1 LGHNA, CDR2 YNFKEQ. The CDR3 is made up of 13 amino acids. Trimming shortened V by 3 bases and J by 2 bases, and 7 bases separated the two germline ends. CDR3 in amino acids: CASSQRGQETQYF. CDR3 sequence (DNA): TGTGCCAGCAGCCAGCGGGGTCAAGAGACCCAGTACTTC.